The rows below give T cell receptor beta chains drawn from one sample of a study of CXCR3-negative and CXCR3-positive naive CD8 T cells. TCRdb re-called the 5' RACE reads; every CDR3 protein appears as one record, without DNA. The specimen's table records roughly 120,000 distinct CDR3 sequences. Sequenced: naive CXCR3+ CD8+ T cells from blood. Every receptor here comes from a human donor in good health. Some clones in this sample may be carry-over from other donors' samples. Both conserved end residues are part of each CDR3.

j_call v_call cdr3_aa
TRBJ2-4 TRBV27 CASSWGFLAKNIQYF
TRBJ2-1 TRBV7-3 CASSYRSLAGKSYNEQFF
TRBJ2-1 TRBV14 CASSQDLRNAGTVYNEQFF
TRBJ1-2 TRBV5-1 CASSLEGSVRRYGYTF
TRBJ2-1 TRBV2 CASSGPPGLAGGGAYNEQFF
TRBJ2-7 TRBV7-9 CASSFRDRGDEQYF
TRBJ2-5 TRBV7-9 CASSLPPATSEETQYF
TRBJ2-3 TRBV6-4 CASSESGGAADTQYF
TRBJ1-2 TRBV12-3/TRBV12-4 CATPTEGGYTF
TRBJ2-2 TRBV6-2/TRBV6-3 CASSYSNGQGWTGELFF
TRBJ1-1 TRBV30 CAWTRGDMNTEAFF
TRBJ1-6 TRBV20-1 CSARGGGESYNSPLHF
TRBJ2-2 TRBV3-1 CASSHQGLMNTGELFF
TRBJ1-5 TRBV6-5 CASSSGKNQPQHF
TRBJ2-1 TRBV29-1 CSVEHAYNEQFF
TRBJ2-7 TRBV20-1 CSATDAKTYEQYF
TRBJ2-1 TRBV6-1 CASRGLAGGGEQFF
TRBJ1-1 TRBV5-5 CASSLEVNRAVPEASF
TRBJ2-1 TRBV7-9 CASSLLTEYNEQFF
TRBJ2-3 TRBV12-3/TRBV12-4 CASSPPLDPDTQYF
TRBJ1-1 TRBV7-9 CASSPRGPGNTEAFF
TRBJ1-2 TRBV11-1 CASSPQMEANYGYTF
TRBJ2-7 TRBV19 CASSILAGETYEQYF
TRBJ1-4 TRBV29-1 CSVRTGGEKLFF
TRBJ2-5 TRBV12-3/TRBV12-4 CASRRDRGRRGETQYF
TRBJ2-7 TRBV29-1 CSVERGETYEQYF